This TCR beta chain stems from a study of T-cell reconstitution after alpha-beta-depleted transplantation in children. Notes on the study in general: T cells produced anew were the main source of T-cell counts and diversity one year after transplant. After transplant, at about two months, alpha-beta T cells were reportedly derived from several hundred expanded graft clones.

This clonotype was observed at least ten times. The antigen is unknown. Germline values: CDR1 LGHDT, CDR2 YNNKEL (reference sequence). J lost 8 bases, V lost 3 bases, and 11 bases had no gene match. CDR3 size: 16 residues. A library of TCRbeta sequences, prepared with unique molecular identifiers, was generated. Via MiXCR, TCRdb re-called the PCR reads, giving one row per CDR3 protein. The table lists 330,000 or so distinct CDR3 sequences, about a tenth of them singletons, with about 8% in the top ten. This sample comprised PBMCs, obtained before TCRalphabeta/CD19-depleted stem cell transplant. This receptor was obtained from a boy under two years old with acute myeloid leukemia, due to receive a stem cell transplant. This chain uses TRBV3-1 with TRBJ2-4, with 9 nucleotides matching TRBD2. This CDR3 reads CASSHRDLAGSDIQYF. The DNA for the CDR3 is TGTGCCAGCAGCCACCGTGATCTAGCGGGAAGCGACATTCAGTACTTC. Looking up the rest from reference TRBV3-1 and TRBJ2-4 gives the full variable domain: DTAVSQTPKYLVTQMGNDKSIKCEQNLGHDTMYWYKQDSKKFLKIMFSYNNKELIINETVPNRFSPKSPDKAHLNLHINSLELGDSAVYFCASSHRDLAGSDIQYFGAGTRLSVL.